Presented here are 27 T cell receptor beta chains from one specimen sequenced in a study of control samples from healthy donors and cancer patients (dated by TCRdb to about 2020). The receptor library was made with the immunoSEQ multiplex PCR assay. TCRdb mirrors the immuneACCESS table, restricted to in-frame sequences. Some clones are absent from its copies; in checked studies, under half trace to an unresolved V gene, and the reason for the others is unknown. The sample yields 150,000 to 200,000 clones; approximately 94% were counted once. Of the sample, about 1.4% falls within the top ten clones. Sequenced: blood. The source of these receptors is a young man in good health.

The chain combines TRBV3-1 (or the pseudogene TRBV3-2) with TRBJ1-2; possible D gene TRBD1, 6 bases. The CDR3 loop spans 17 amino acids. Germline CDR1 LGHDT, CDR2 YNNKEL (reference sequence). V dropped 1 base and J dropped 0 bases, with 15 bases sitting between them. The CDR3 protein is CASSQAVHRDPNYGYTF. The DNA for the CDR3 is TGTGCCAGCAGCCAAGCGGTCCACAGGGATCCTAACTATGGCTACACCTTC.

The CDR3 loop is CASSLTPGRTYEQYF. The CDR3, as DNA: TGTGCCAGCAGTTTAACCCCGGGAAGAACCTACGAGCAGTACTTC. The J gene is TRBJ2-7, the V gene TRBV27; D might be TRBD2 (5 bases). CDR3 size: 15 residues. V was shortened by 2 bases and J by 2 bases, with 13 bases between the two germline ends. Germline CDR1 reads MNHEY; CDR2 reads SMNVEV (reference sequence).

V is TRBV7-2 and J is TRBJ2-1; D is unresolved. Germline assignment: CDR1 SGHTA and CDR2 FQGNSA. V was pared by 5 bases and J by 3 bases, with 8 bases between. The CDR3 spans 13 residues. CDR3 amino acids: CASSTTVYNEQFF. DNA for the CDR3: TGTGCCAGCAGCACTACCGTCTACAATGAGCAGTTCTTC.

The chain combines TRBV9 with TRBJ2-5; D is perhaps TRBD1 (5 bases). Trimming took off 0 bases at V and 5 bases at J, with 14 bases between the two ends. This CDR3 comprises 15 residues. Looked up from germline, CDR1 is SGDLS and CDR2 is YYNGEE. The CDR3 bases are TGTGCCAGCAGCGTAGGGGTAGGGGCGGATGAGACCCAGTACTTC. Translating it yields CASSVGVGADETQYF.

The chain couples TRBV30 to TRBJ1-2; D remains unclear. Trimming pared 0 bases from V and 4 bases from J, leaving 15 bases between. This CDR3 contains 15 residues. Per germline, CDR1 GTSNPN and CDR2 SVGIG (reference sequence). The CDR3 is CAWSVPGRGVYGYTF. The CDR3 bases are TGTGCCTGGAGTGTACCAGGACGCGGAGTCTATGGCTACACCTTC.

The chain has TRBV19 and TRBJ2-2; TRBD2 matches 8 bases. The CDR3 contains 15 residues. Germline V gene data show CDR1 as LNHDA and CDR2 as SQIVND (reference sequence). With 3 bases clipped from V and 1 base from J, the junction kept 1 base outside the gene matches. The CDR3 is CASSILAGNTGELFF. CDR3 nucleotides: TGTGCCAGTAGTATCCTAGCGGGGAACACCGGGGAGCTGTTTTTT. Drawing the rest from reference TRBV19 and TRBJ2-2, the complete variable domain is DGGITQSPKYLFRKEGQNVTLSCEQNLNHDAMYWYRQDPGQGLRLIYYSQIVNDFQKGDIAEGYSVSREKKESFPLTVTSAQKNPTAFYLCASSILAGNTGELFFGEGSRLTVL.

The genes are TRBV9 and TRBJ2-7; either TRBD1 or TRBD2 may fit D (5 bases each). Trimming took 4 bases from V and 7 from J, leaving 21 bases between them. Germline V CDR1 and CDR2: SGDLS, YYNGEE. The CDR3 sequence is 15 residues long. CDR3 amino acids: CASSPRTSARGEQYF. CDR3 in DNA: TGTGCCAGCAGCCCGAGGACTTCCGCGAGGGGTGAGCAGTACTTC. Supplemented by reference TRBV9 and TRBJ2-7, the full variable domain reads DSGVTQTPKHLITATGQRVTLRCSPRSGDLSVYWYQQSLDQGLQFLIQYYNGEERAKGNILERFSAQQFPDLHSELNLSSLELGDSALYFCASSPRTSARGEQYFGPGTRLTVT.

The rearrangement links TRBV2 to TRBJ2-7; possible D gene TRBD2, 5 bases. From germline, CDR1 is SNHLY and CDR2 FYNNEI. The CDR3 spans 12 residues. V lost 3 bases and J lost 3, with 6 bases in between. The CDR3 sequence: CASSERDYEQYF. The CDR3 coding sequence is TGTGCCAGCAGTGAGAGGGACTACGAGCAGTACTTC.

The chain uses TRBV5-1 and TRBJ1-1; 10 nucleotides align to TRBD1. Trimming at V came to 4 bases and at J to 3 bases, leaving 3 bases not matched to a gene. In germline, CDR1 is SGHRS, CDR2 YFSETQ. The CDR3 sequence is 14 residues long. The CDR3 loop reads CASSGGQGHTEAFF. The CDR3 DNA is TGCGCCAGCAGCGGGGGACAGGGGCACACTGAAGCTTTCTTT.

The chain couples TRBV19 to TRBJ1-3; tentatively, D is TRBD1 (6 bases). Germline CDR1 and CDR2: LNHDA and SQIVND (reference sequence). The CDR3 consists of 15 residues. V dropped 5 bases and J dropped 3 bases, with 14 bases sitting between them. The CDR3 DNA reads TGTGCCAGTAGTCCTTATCGGACAGTTGGAAACACCATATATTTT. Its protein is CASSPYRTVGNTIYF.

The V and J genes are TRBV30 and TRBJ2-2, with D perhaps TRBD1 (6 bases). Looked up from germline, CDR1 is GTSNPN and CDR2 is SVGIG (reference sequence). The CDR3 covers 15 residues. Trimming stripped 2 bases from V and 4 bases from J, with 14 bases between. CDR3 sequence: CAWSITGYITGELFF. The CDR3 DNA reads TGTGCCTGGAGTATTACAGGGTACATCACCGGGGAGCTGTTTTTT.

The CDR3 protein is CASSLASGSSGADTQYF. The DNA for the CDR3 is TGCGCCAGCAGCTTGGCCTCGGGGTCTAGCGGGGCAGATACGCAGTATTTT. This chain links TRBV5-1 with TRBJ2-3; TRBD2 matches at 9 bases. This CDR3 has 17 residues. Germline V CDR1 and CDR2: SGHRS, YFSETQ. V was clipped by 0 bases and J by 4 bases; unmatched bases: 9.

The chain uses TRBV27 and TRBJ1-2, with 8 positions matching TRBD1. In germline, CDR1 is MNHEY, CDR2 SMNVEV (reference sequence). The CDR3 covers 14 residues. V trimming: 6 bases; J trimming: 5 bases; junction bases outside the gene matches: 8. The CDR3 nucleotides read TGTGCCAGCAGCTTGGGGCAGGGGGCGTATGGCTACACCTTC. It yields the protein CASSLGQGAYGYTF.

The chain uses TRBV29-1 and TRBJ1-1; D might be TRBD1 (5 bases). The CDR3 has 11 residues. Trimming removed 4 bases from V and 9 bases from J, with 12 bases in between. Germline V lookup: CDR1 SQVTM, CDR2 ANQGSEA. The CDR3 coding sequence is TGCAGCGTTGGGGCGGGGGGAAAAGCTTTCTTT. Translated: CSVGAGGKAFF.

The chain employs TRBV4-1 and TRBJ2-7, with D possibly TRBD2 on 5 matching bases. The CDR3 is 14 residues long. The V gene lost 1 base and the J gene lost 1 base, with 8 bases spanning the gap. Per the germline V gene, CDR1 is MGHRA and CDR2 is YSYEKL. CDR3 coding DNA: TGCGCCAGCAGCCAAGGGGAGAATTCCTACGAGCAGTACTTC. This translates into CASSQGENSYEQYF.

The table lists this clone with a count of one. The chain employs TRBV15 and TRBJ2-1, with D tentatively TRBD1 or TRBD2 (6 bases each). From germline, CDR1 is LNHNV and CDR2 YYDKDF (reference sequence). V was clipped by 0 bases and J by 7 bases, with 16 bases between them. This CDR3 has 16 residues. DNA of the CDR3: TGTGCCACCAGCAGAGATAGCCCTAGAGGGGGGAATGAGCAGTTCTTC. It yields the protein CATSRDSPRGGNEQFF.

The chain is built from TRBV27 and TRBJ1-6; the match to TRBD1 covers 8 bases. V lost 4 bases, J lost 4 bases, and 3 bases stayed unmatched. Germline values: CDR1 MNHEY, CDR2 SMNVEV (reference sequence). The CDR3 is 15 amino acids. CDR3 sequence: CASSSGQGYNSPLHF. The CDR3 nucleotides are TGTGCCAGCAGTTCAGGACAGGGATATAATTCACCCCTCCACTTT.

The genes are TRBV28 and TRBJ1-5, with 10 bases lining up with TRBD1. The J segment lost 7 bases and the V segment lost 5 bases, leaving 5 bases of the junction unmatched. CDR3 length: 14 amino acids. Germline CDR1 and CDR2: MDHEN and SYDVKM. CDR3 loop: CASSRDRGFQPQHF. CDR3 bases: TGTGCCAGCAGTCGGGACAGGGGATTCCAGCCCCAGCATTTT.

This clone was detected only a few times. The rearrangement links TRBV9 to TRBJ2-1; no clear D. V was cut by 0 bases and J by 5 bases, with 9 bases left in between. CDR1 SGDLS and CDR2 YYNGEE come from the germline V gene. This CDR3 spans 14 amino acids. CDR3 residues: CASSVASYDNEQFF. CDR3 nucleotide sequence: TGTGCCAGCAGCGTAGCGAGCTACGACAATGAGCAGTTCTTC.

This chain joins TRBV12-5 and TRBJ2-5, with 7 bases lining up with TRBD2. There are 19 residues in the CDR3. With 5 bases clipped from V and 2 bases from J, the junction kept 20 bases outside the gene matches. CDR1 is LGHNT and CDR2 is FRNRAP in the germline V gene. The CDR3 region is CASGGTSWGWTGGQETQYF. The CDR3 DNA follows: TGTGCTAGTGGTGGGACTTCGTGGGGTTGGACGGGGGGACAAGAGACCCAGTACTTC. Looking up the rest from reference TRBV12-5 and TRBJ2-5 gives the full variable domain: DARVTQTPRHKVTEMGQEVTMRCQPILGHNTVFWYRQTMMQGLELLAYFRNRAPLDDSGMPKDRFSAEMPDATLATLKIQPSEPRDSAVYFCASGGTSWGWTGGQETQYFGPGTRLLVL.

The chain carries TRBV5-1 and TRBJ2-7; 10 nucleotides agree with TRBD2. J lost 5 bases, V lost 4 bases, and 21 bases had no gene match. This CDR3 contains 19 residues. CDR1 and CDR2 from the germline V gene are SGHRS and YFSETQ. CDR3 nucleotides: TGCGCCAGCAGCCCCCTCCCTAGCGGGAGCCGCCTCCTCCTTAACGAGCAGTACTTC. Protein: CASSPLPSGSRLLLNEQYF.

The chain couples TRBV13 to TRBJ2-1; 8 bases map to TRBD2. Germline V gene data show CDR1 as PRHDT and CDR2 as FYEKMQ (reference sequence). The CDR3 consists of 15 residues. The V and J ends lost 5 bases and 6 bases, in that order; junction bases with no gene match: 9. CDR3: CASSHLALAGNEQFF. Written as DNA, the CDR3 is TGTGCCAGCAGCCATCTGGCCCTAGCGGGCAATGAGCAGTTCTTC.

This chain connects TRBV28 to TRBJ1-1; unclear D gene. Trimming stripped 4 bases from V and 4 bases from J, with 10 bases between. CDR3 length: 13 residues. Germline CDR1 and CDR2: MDHEN and SYDVKM. The CDR3 DNA is TGTGCCAGCAGTTCCCACCGGGTCACTGAAGCTTTCTTT. Translation: CASSSHRVTEAFF.

V and J are TRBV27 and TRBJ1-1; D gene ambiguous. Trimming stripped 0 bases from V and 4 bases from J, with 6 bases between. CDR1 is MNHEY, CDR2 SMNVEV, per germline (reference sequence). CDR3 size: 13 residues. Here the CDR3 reads CASSLSKITEAFF. The CDR3, as DNA: TGTGCCAGCAGTTTATCCAAGATCACTGAAGCTTTCTTT.

The genes are TRBV3-1 (or the pseudogene TRBV3-2) and TRBJ1-3; tentatively, D is TRBD1 (5 bases). The CDR3 extends over 14 amino acids. Trimming cost V 4 bases and J 2 bases, with 9 bases left between them. Looked up from germline, CDR1 is LGHDT and CDR2 is YNNKEL (reference sequence). The chain's CDR3 is CASSLRDAGNTIYF. The CDR3 bases are TGTGCCAGCAGCCTCAGGGATGCTGGAAACACCATATATTTT.

This chain links TRBV4-3 with TRBJ1-2; TRBD1 agrees at 9 bases. Germline CDR1 reads LGHNA; CDR2 reads YSLEER. The CDR3 sequence is 19 residues long. The V segment lost 2 bases and the J segment 8 bases; nucleotides outside the gene matches: 21. DNA for the CDR3: TGCGCCAGCAGCCAAAACTTCGGCGGGAGCGGACAGGGGATGTGGGGCTACACCTTC. Protein product: CASSQNFGGSGQGMWGYTF.

The V and J genes are TRBV27 and TRBJ1-4; D gene uncertain. This CDR3 region has 15 residues. V shed 5 bases and J shed 1 base, with 11 bases lying between them. The germline V gene encodes CDR1 MNHEY and CDR2 SMNVEV (reference sequence). The DNA for the CDR3 is TGTGCCAGCAGTCCCATTGGGGTAACTAATGAAAAACTGTTTTTT. Amino acid sequence: CASSPIGVTNEKLFF.